This note documents a single T cell receptor beta chain sequence. Antigen unknown. Within the sample, other DNA sequences also encode this same CDR3. Data came from immunoSEQ multiplex PCR; TCRdb stores just in-frame clones and leaves some out. The table lists about 2 million clones, about 95% of them singletons. This entry comes from a study of shared clonotypes between healthy human individuals. In the study overall: The composition of the donors was a couple of women and a few men aged 18 to 49. Study-level points and caveats: Naive CD4 clonotypes were shared across a handful of donors at roughly 4.6%. Deeper or shallower sequencing was expected to change how clonotypes are shared among donors. Naive subsets usually exceeded memory subsets in estimated richness.

The CDR3 spans 14 residues. V lost 0 bases and J 4 bases, leaving 9 bases between the germline ends. CDR1 is MNHEY and CDR2 is SMNVEV in the germline V gene (reference sequence). Naive CD8 cells were CD45RO-negative, positively selected for CCR7, excluding terminally differentiated effector memory CD45RA+ cells. The clonotype comes from a man younger than 30 in good health. The chain uses TRBV27 and TRBJ1-2, with D hard to call. Input material: naive CD8+ T cells sorted from blood. CDR3 DNA: TGTGCCAGCAGTTTATCGAGGACCGGCTATGGCTACACCTTC. This codes for CASSLSRTGYGYTF.